This TCR beta chain was identified during a study of OX40 agonist ivuxolimab in advanced cancers. The study in broad terms: Ivuxolimab was an agonistic, fully human IgG2 monoclonal antibody directed against OX40 (CD134), a costimulatory receptor. Patients were allowed to have had prior anti-PD-1, anti-PD-L1 or anti-CTLA-4 therapy, and 30% to 40% of the dose-escalation patients had previously received checkpoint inhibitors. Intravenous ivuxolimab was administered to patients every 2 weeks at six dose levels: 0.01, 0.1, 0.3, 1.5, 3 and 10 mg/kg. The monotherapy dose-escalation portion (N ≈ 52 patients) of the phase I ivuxolimab trial is reported in the paper. Three dose-escalation patients achieved partial responses, one with hepatocellular carcinoma and two with cutaneous melanoma. Peripheral TCRbeta sequencing was intended to test whether TCR sequence diversity was altered and clonal T-cell expansion was caused by ivuxolimab. Of the approximately 54 dose-escalation patients, hepatocellular carcinoma was present in around 20, melanoma in approximately 15, renal cell carcinoma in 9 and head and neck cancer in 9. In the dose-escalation cohort, around four fifths of patients were male, and the mean age was 60 years with a range of roughly 20 to 85. Study-wide conclusions, independent of this receptor: The antigen specificity of the peripheral T cells that underwent clonal expansion was not determined. Partial responders in the 0.1-3.0 mg/kg groups had among the lowest normalized peripheral clonal expansion, especially among CD8+ T cells. Low levels of normalized T-cell clonal expansion were also seen in some nonresponding patients. On average, CD8+ T cells showed more expanded clones than CD4+ T cells after ivuxolimab. At doses of 0.1 to 3.0 mg/kg, clonal expansion of both CD4+ and CD8+ T cells in blood was seen between baseline and week 6.

The CDR3 measures 14 amino acids from cysteine to phenylalanine. The entry retains the CDR3 DNA only, 42 bases that are in frame from base 1. V has 2 bases trimmed and J has 7 bases trimmed; junction bases matching no gene number 3. CDR1 is given as MDHEN and CDR2 as SYDVKM, both from the germline V gene. The trial excluded patients who had a history of autoimmune disease or were on systemic immunosuppression. In every dose cohort, peripheral blood was drawn for TCR sequencing at baseline, cycle 4 day 1, and cycle 7 day 1. Samples came from an open-label, multicenter, first-in-human phase I dose-escalation trial of ivuxolimab. Adults with locally advanced or metastatic melanoma, renal cell, hepatocellular, or head and neck squamous cell carcinoma were enrolled in the trial. Before TCR sequencing, CD4+ T cells and CD8+ T cells were sorted from peripheral blood as separate populations. As regards this clone: This receptor's antigen is unknown. Base qualities are not provided; no much larger clone lies one nucleotide away.

Genomic DNA was extracted from sorted cells for sequencing of the TCRbeta CDR3 region. The immunoSEQ Assay was used for sequencing of TCRbeta CDR3 regions. TCRdb carries this immuneACCESS record with in-frame sequences only. Its versions omit some clonotypes, under half of them owing to an unresolved V gene in the studies checked, with the rest unexplained. The sample table records some 100,000 clones; less than 90% of these occur just once. 0.95% to 1.2% of the sample belongs to the ten largest clones. The sample was CD4+ or CD8+ T cells sorted from blood, taken in a trial of the OX40 agonist ivuxolimab. This sequence uses TRBV28 and TRBJ1-5, with 9 junctional bases fitting TRBD1. This receptor was identified in an adult with an advanced solid tumor such as melanoma, head and neck, liver or kidney cancer. Here is the DNA: TGTGCCAGCAGTTTAGGACAGGGGAGGCAGCCCCAGCATTTT. This encodes CASSLGQGRQPQHF.